This TCR beta chain was documented in a study of T cells in Graves' hyperthyroidism and ophthalmopathy. The sample holds many counts of this clonotype. Template material for amplifying TCR beta CDR3 regions consisted of RNA transcripts. First-round RT-PCR of the TCR CDR3 relied on the HTBI primer set. TCRdb reanalysed the multiplex PCR reads using MiXCR and keeps one entry per CDR3 protein. Among some 550,000 distinct CDR3 sequences listed, about a fifth were seen once. Source material: blood. The TCR sequence derives from a young man with Graves' hyperthyroidism.

The CDR3 is CSARGSVGETQYF. CDR3 DNA sequence: TGCAGTGCTAGAGGATCGGTTGGGGAGACCCAGTACTTC. The rearrangement links TRBV20-1 to TRBJ2-5; the D is unclear. This CDR3 region has 13 residues. Trimming took 1 base from V and 5 from J, leaving 11 bases between them. Per germline, CDR1 DFQATT and CDR2 SNEGSKA (reference sequence).